The T cell receptor (beta chain) under discussion was sequenced for a study of beta chain features in type 1 diabetes. Study background: No patient-donor differences in age, gender, total cells or subset yield.

Sorting with CD45RO/CCR7/CD25/CD127/CD95/CD27 yielded naive, central memory, regulatory and stem-like memory CD4+ cells. Expressed TCRB transcripts were sequenced because the isolated RNA had all been reverse transcribed beforehand. TCRdb's copy holds only in-frame clones and misses some; the assay was immunoSEQ multiplex PCR. Here the sample spans 600,000 or so clones, about 14% being singletons. Study conclusions and caveats: TCRB CDR3s were moderately but significantly shorter in Type 1 diabetes patients in all four CD4+ subsets. VDJ junctions in type 1 diabetes patients carried more deletions and fewer insertions.

A remark on this clone: Its specificity is unknown.

The sequencing sample was made of naive CD4+ T cells from blood. This sequence originates from a man aged 18 to 35 with type 1 diabetes.

CDR3 loop: CASSQEPLSSYNEQFF. As DNA, the CDR3 is TGCGCCAGCAGCCAAGAGCCCTTGAGCTCCTACAATGAGCAGTTCTTC. The chain employs TRBV4-3 and TRBJ2-1, with D unresolved. Trimming pared 0 bases from V and 0 bases from J, leaving 9 bases between. There are 16 residues in the CDR3. Germline V gives CDR1 LGHNA, CDR2 YSLEER.